Listed here is a single TCR beta chain. This sample was included in a study of blood T cell repertoires in COVID-19. On the study more broadly: Samples came from the United States, Italy and Spain, spanning acute and convalescent COVID-19. T cells, B-cell-depleted T cells, or PBMCs provided the cDNA or gDNA that served as material.

The junction had 8 bases not matched to a gene; V was cut back by 4 bases and J by 1 base. Germline V CDR1 and CDR2: SGDLS, YYNGEE. The CDR3 consists of 15 residues. Authors' processing steps: Quantification of nucleated cells was approximated via reference gene primer amplification. The data were produced by immunoSEQ multiplex PCR, yet TCRdb's version contains in-frame clones alone and is incomplete. For V, J and clone size, that table is used; D and trimming come from the DNA. Counted here are fewer than 95,000 clones, 90% occurring once; the ten biggest clones make up roughly 0.78%. Material: peripheral blood. The V and J genes are TRBV9 and TRBJ2-7; 7 nucleotides match TRBD2. This clonotype originated in a woman aged 80 or older with acute or convalescent COVID-19. CDR3 region: CASSKWTSGSYEQYF. The DNA for the CDR3 is TGTGCCAGCAGCAAATGGACTAGTGGGTCCTACGAGCAGTACTTC.